These T cell receptor beta chains were read from a single sample in a study of blood T cell repertoires in COVID-19. Only in-frame clones appear in the TCRdb table, and some are missing; sequencing was by immunoSEQ multiplex PCR. The table has under 90,000 clones, approximately 88% seen once. Sequenced: peripheral blood. The origin of the receptors is a man aged 60 to 75 with acute or convalescent COVID-19. Each CDR3 is given with its conserved first and last residue. The order of the fields is clone size, D gene, J gene, V gene, CDR3 DNA, CDR3 protein. D genes are given only for firm matches. Clone size, where shown, is once, few, many, or a class for clones that have expanded.

clone_size: NA; d_call: TRBD2; j_call: TRBJ2-5; v_call: TRBV7-8; cdr3_nt: TGTGCCAGCAGCCCCGGACTAGCGGGGGACCGGTACCAAGAGACCCAGTACTTC; cdr3_aa: CASSPGLAGDRYQETQYF
clone_size: NA; d_call: TRBD1; j_call: TRBJ1-1; v_call: TRBV19; cdr3_nt: TGTGCCAGTAGTATAGATCCAGGACAGGGGATGAACACTGAAGCTTTCTTT; cdr3_aa: CASSIDPGQGMNTEAFF
clone_size: NA; d_call: NA; j_call: TRBJ1-2; v_call: TRBV10-3; cdr3_nt: TGTGCCATCAGTACGGACAGCTATGGCTACACCTTC; cdr3_aa: CAISTDSYGYTF
clone_size: NA; d_call: TRBD1; j_call: TRBJ1-1; v_call: TRBV10-3; cdr3_nt: TGTGCCATCAGTGAGTCCCAGGGACAGGTGAACACTGAAGCTTTCTTT; cdr3_aa: CAISESQGQVNTEAFF
clone_size: NA; d_call: NA; j_call: TRBJ1-1; v_call: TRBV6-5; cdr3_nt: TGTGCCAGCAGTCCCTCAGACGGGAGGGCCACTGAAGCTTTCTTT; cdr3_aa: CASSPSDGRATEAFF
clone_size: NA; d_call: NA; j_call: TRBJ1-4; v_call: TRBV7-2; cdr3_nt: TGTGCCAGCAGCTTAGGGACAGCTAATGAAAAACTGTTTTTT; cdr3_aa: CASSLGTANEKLFF
clone_size: NA; d_call: NA; j_call: TRBJ1-3; v_call: TRBV5-8; cdr3_nt: TGTGCCAGCAGCTTGGACAATCGTGGAAACACCATATATTTT; cdr3_aa: CASSLDNRGNTIYF
clone_size: NA; d_call: TRBD1; j_call: TRBJ1-2; v_call: TRBV5-1; cdr3_nt: TGCGCCAGCAGCTCCGGAATACCGGGACAGGGCTCCTCGGGTGGCTACACCTTC; cdr3_aa: CASSSGIPGQGSSGGYTF
clone_size: NA; d_call: TRBD1; j_call: TRBJ1-2; v_call: TRBV6-2/TRBV6-3; cdr3_nt: TGTGCCAGCAGTTTTACCGGGACAGGAGCTAACTATGGCTACACCTTC; cdr3_aa: CASSFTGTGANYGYTF
clone_size: few; d_call: TRBD1; j_call: TRBJ1-5; v_call: TRBV2; cdr3_nt: TGTGCCAGCACCGGGGACAGGGGGCTGGGCACTAGCAATCAGCCCCAGCATTTT; cdr3_aa: CASTGDRGLGTSNQPQHF
clone_size: once; d_call: NA; j_call: TRBJ1-5; v_call: TRBV2; cdr3_nt: TGTGCCAGCACCCGGGTAATTGGTCAGCCCCAGCATTTT; cdr3_aa: CASTRVIGQPQHF
clone_size: NA; d_call: TRBD1; j_call: TRBJ1-1; v_call: TRBV12-3/TRBV12-4; cdr3_nt: TGTGCCAGCAGTCGGACAGGCCTCACTGAAGCTTTCTTT; cdr3_aa: CASSRTGLTEAFF
clone_size: NA; d_call: TRBD2; j_call: TRBJ2-7; v_call: TRBV25-1; cdr3_nt: TGTGCCAGCATTTCGGGAGGTGGCTCCTACGAGCAGTACTTC; cdr3_aa: CASISGGGSYEQYF